The text below deals with one T cell receptor (beta chain). Its antigen is unknown. The CDR3 has 17 amino acids. CDR1 is SNHLY and CDR2 is FYNNEI in the germline V gene. Clones were read by immunoSEQ multiplex PCR, and TCRdb kept only the in-frame ones, dropping some. The table shows 65,000 to 90,000 clones, with roughly 92% occurring only once. The sample originates from a study of graft-versus-host responses after intestinal transplantation. As for the study in general: The recipients all started with anti-thymocyte globulin induction and then took tacrolimus and steroids for about 3 years.

The clonotype originates from a human donor who was the organ donor for an intestinal transplant. The input for sequencing was unstimulated CD8+ T cells sorted from spleen or lymph node cells, taken before transplant. V gene TRBV2 combines with J gene TRBJ2-5; TRBD1 matches at 12 bases. The J call may be mistaken, given a closer DNA end match to TRBJ2-7. Here the CDR3 reads CASRAGTGGGTGYEQYF. The CDR3 bases are TGTGCCAGCAGGGCTGGGACAGGGGGCGGAACTGGCTACGAGCAGTACTTC.